The 16 T cell receptor beta chains in this list originate from one sample, sequenced in a study of blood T cell repertoires in COVID-19. The data were produced by immunoSEQ multiplex PCR, yet TCRdb's version contains in-frame clones alone and is incomplete. Of some 700,000 clones listed, 85% to 90% are singletons. Source material: peripheral blood. The receptor source for this set is a woman between 18 and 29 years old with acute or convalescent COVID-19.

V is TRBV5-4 and J is TRBJ1-2; D may be TRBD1 (6 bases). Trimming took 0 bases from V and 6 from J, leaving 9 bases between them. Germline V gene sequence: CDR1 SGHNT, CDR2 YYREEE (reference sequence). The length of the CDR3 is 13 residues. CDR3 in amino acids: CASSLDAGDGYTF. The DNA of the CDR3 is TGTGCCAGCAGCTTGGATGCAGGGGATGGCTACACCTTC.

The chain couples TRBV6-5 to TRBJ1-6; 9 bases are a match to TRBD1. The CDR3 spans 14 residues. Looked up from germline, CDR1 is MNHEY and CDR2 is SVGAGI. V shed 7 bases, J shed 9 bases, and the junction held 7 bases outside the gene matches. The CDR3 here is CASTWDRESSPLHF. DNA of the CDR3: TGTGCCAGCACCTGGGACAGGGAGAGTTCACCCCTCCACTTT.

This clone was counted a few times. The CDR3 nucleotides are TGTGCCATCAGTGAGAGACAGTGGGAGGGGCCCCAGCATTTT. It codes for CAISERQWEGPQHF. The chain couples TRBV10-3 to TRBJ1-5; possibly TRBD1 for D (5 bases). This CDR3 is built from 14 residues. The V end was cut by 2 bases, the J end by 9 bases, with 14 bases between. Germline CDR1 is ENHRY and CDR2 is SYGVKD.

The chain links TRBV7-3 to TRBJ1-1; TRBD1 is a possible D gene (6 bases). V gave up 6 bases and J gave up 5 bases, with 19 bases separating them. This CDR3 contains 15 residues. Germline CDR1 and CDR2: SGHTA and FQGTGA. CDR3 residues: CASRYDRNSGTEAFF. The CDR3, as DNA: TGTGCCAGCAGATACGACAGGAATTCTGGGACTGAAGCTTTCTTT.

The V call is TRBV9, the J call TRBJ1-4; 8 positions match TRBD1. Looked up from germline, CDR1 is SGDLS and CDR2 is YYNGEE. The V and J ends lost 3 bases and 3 bases, in that order; junction bases with no gene match: 4. The CDR3 sequence is 15 residues long. The DNA of the CDR3 is TGTGCCAGCAGCGGACAGGGGCAGGCTAATGAAAAACTGTTTTTT. Its translation is CASSGQGQANEKLFF.

The rearrangement uses TRBV6-5 and TRBJ2-1; D is perhaps TRBD2 (6 bases). Trimming took off 0 bases at V and 4 bases at J, with 13 bases between the two ends. Per the germline V gene, CDR1 is MNHEY and CDR2 is SVGAGI. CDR3 length equals 16 residues. CDR3 loop: CASSYSRRVGYNEQFF. The DNA of the CDR3 is TGTGCCAGCAGTTACTCGCGGAGGGTAGGGTACAATGAGCAGTTCTTC.

The rearrangement uses TRBV29-1 and TRBJ2-3; maybe TRBD1 (5 bases). In germline, CDR1 is SQVTM, CDR2 ANQGSEA. The CDR3 totals 11 residues. Trimming took off 8 bases at V and 6 bases at J, with 12 bases between the two ends. CDR3 sequence (DNA): TGCAGCTTCAGGGATGTTGATACGCAGTATTTT. Protein: CSFRDVDTQYF.

The J gene is TRBJ1-2, the V gene TRBV6-5; D is perhaps TRBD1 (5 bases). V lost 7 bases and J lost 2, with 11 bases in between. CDR1 and CDR2 (germline): MNHEY, SVGAGI. The CDR3 runs to 13 residues. CDR3 protein: CASKTAPNYGYTF. In DNA form, the CDR3 reads TGTGCCAGCAAGACAGCCCCGAACTATGGCTACACCTTC.

The chain combines TRBV4-3 with TRBJ1-3, with a possible D match to TRBD1 (5 bases). CDR1 and CDR2 from the germline V gene are LGHNA and YSLEER. The CDR3 has 14 amino acids. The V and J ends lost 0 bases and 6 bases respectively, with 9 bases between them. The CDR3 here is CASSQDSGSNTIYF. CDR3 nucleotide sequence: TGCGCCAGCAGCCAAGATTCAGGGTCAAACACCATATATTTT.

This sequence joins TRBV5-1 and TRBJ2-1; 11 bases are a match to TRBD2. The CDR3 totals 15 residues. Germline assignment: CDR1 SGHRS and CDR2 YFSETQ. The V gene end was trimmed by 4 bases and the J gene end by 4 bases; junction bases not matched to a gene: 4. DNA of the CDR3: TGCGCCAGCAGCGAACTAGCGGGGGCTTACAATGAGCAGTTCTTC. It encodes CASSELAGAYNEQFF. The variable domain in full, with the rest retrieved from reference TRBV5-1 and TRBJ2-1, is KAGVTQTPRYLIKTRGQQVTLSCSPISGHRSVSWYQQTPGQGLQFLFEYFSETQRNKGNFPGRFSGRQFSNSRSEMNVSTLELGDSALYLCASSELAGAYNEQFFGPGTRLTVL.

V and J are TRBV28 and TRBJ1-2, with no clear D. The germline V gene encodes CDR1 MDHEN and CDR2 SYDVKM. The CDR3 has 12 residues. V was clipped by 2 bases and J by 5 bases, with 6 bases between them. CDR3 amino acids: CASSLIPYGYTF. CDR3 coding DNA: TGTGCCAGCAGTTTAATTCCGTATGGCTACACCTTC.

The chain carries TRBV29-1 and TRBJ2-2; TRBD1 aligns across 9 bases. The ends lost 7 bases at V and 17 bases at J; junction bases unmatched: 11. Germline lookup yields CDR1 SQVTM and CDR2 ANQGSEA. The CDR3 runs 11 residues. The CDR3 reads CSASVGTGLFF. The CDR3 DNA reads as TGCAGCGCCTCGGTGGGGACAGGGCTTTTTTTT.

DNA for the CDR3: TGCGCCAGCAGCAAAATCGGGGAATCACCCCTCCACTTT. Its protein is CASSKIGESPLHF. The chain links TRBV4-1 to TRBJ1-6; no reliable D call. The CDR3 has 13 amino acids. V was shortened by 5 bases and J by 10 bases, with 12 bases between the two germline ends. CDR1 MGHRA and CDR2 YSYEKL come from the germline V gene.

Comment on this clone: The sample has other DNA sequences that encode this CDR3 too. J is TRBJ1-1 and V is TRBV6-5, with D possibly TRBD1 on 6 matching bases. The V and J ends lost 0 bases and 8 bases respectively, with 7 bases between them. Germline loops: CDR1 MNHEY, CDR2 SVGAGI. The CDR3 has 12 residues. The CDR3 here is CASSYSDSEAFF. The CDR3 coding sequence is TGTGCCAGCAGTTACTCGGACAGCGAAGCTTTCTTT.

The chain uses TRBV19 and TRBJ2-4, with TRBD1 identical over 8 bases. Per the germline V gene, CDR1 is LNHDA and CDR2 is SQIVND (reference sequence). V was pared by 1 base and J by 0 bases, with 11 bases of the junction left unmatched. The CDR3 is 19 residues long. Written as DNA, the CDR3 is TGTGCCAGTAGTATAGTCGGGGGACAGGACTCTCTAGCCAAAAACATTCAGTACTTC. It translates to CASSIVGGQDSLAKNIQYF.

The chain uses TRBV27 and TRBJ1-1; TRBD1 aligns across 7 bases. CDR1 is MNHEY, CDR2 SMNVEV, per germline (reference sequence). The CDR3 is made up of 14 amino acids. V shed 1 base, J shed 7 bases, and the junction held 6 bases outside the gene matches. CDR3 bases: TGTGCCAGCAGTTTATATCAGGGGGTCGGTGAAGCTTTCTTT. Translated: CASSLYQGVGEAFF.